This TCR beta chain was sequenced during a study of PD-1 blockade in classical Hodgkin lymphoma. Study observations and caveats: Complete responders possessed baseline diversity comparable to newly diagnosed patients. By C4D1 there was a significant rise in CD4+ TCR diversity but not in CD8+ TCR diversity. Reports indicated that newly diagnosed patients had lower baseline TCR diversity than healthy donors did.

Brentuximab vedotin exposure varied, and every patient relapsed after autologous stem cell transplantation. Thawed PBMCs supplied CD8+ T cells via magnetic negative selection. A remark on this clone: Its antigen remains unknown.

Repertoires were generated with immunoSEQ multiplex PCR, while TCRdb's copy carries only in-frame clones and drops some. The profile shows approximately 11,000 clones, 84% of them singletons. The specimen was CD8+ T cells from blood, collected at baseline. This clonotype originated in a human donor with classical Hodgkin lymphoma.

CDR3 nucleotides: TGTGCCAGCCAAGTCCCGGACAGGGGCAACGAGCAGTACTTC. Translation gives CASQVPDRGNEQYF. V usage is TRBV2 and J usage is TRBJ2-7; the match to TRBD1 covers 9 bases. The V segment lost 8 bases and the J segment 5 bases; nucleotides outside the gene matches: 10. CDR1 is SNHLY, CDR2 FYNNEI, per germline. CDR3 length equals 14 residues. Based on the CDR3 plus reference TRBV2 and TRBJ2-7, the full variable domain is EPEVTQTPSHQVTQMGQEVILRCVPISNHLYFYWYRQILGQKVEFLVSFYNNEISEKSEIFDDQFSVERPDGSNFTLKIRSTKLEDSAMYFCASQVPDRGNEQYFGPGTRLTVT.